Listed below are T cell receptor beta chains from one sample, sequenced in a study of blood T cells in healthy people across ages. From the 5' RACE reads, TCRdb called clonotypes with MiXCR, one entry per CDR3 protein. The sample includes about 620,000 distinct CDR3 sequences, roughly 20% seen only once; the top ten take around 3.4%. What was sequenced was blood. The receptor set was obtained from a man between 65 and 80 years old in good health. Each CDR3 is given with its conserved first and last residue. Fields, in order: V gene, D gene, J gene, clone size, CDR3 protein, CDR3 DNA. The D gene is left open where the match is weak. A clone size is listed for some rows: how often the clone was seen (once, few, many), or a class if it is expanded.

v_gene: TRBV7-2; d_gene: TRBD2; j_gene: TRBJ2-6; abundance: .; CDR3aa: CASSLGRASGTSGANVLTF; CDR3nt: TGTGCCAGCAGCTTAGGTAGGGCTAGCGGAACCTCTGGGGCCAACGTCCTGACTTTC
v_gene: TRBV29-1; d_gene: TRBD1; j_gene: TRBJ2-7; abundance: .; CDR3aa: CSVEEFGQGPYEQYF; CDR3nt: TGCAGCGTTGAGGAATTTGGACAGGGCCCCTACGAGCAGTACTTC
v_gene: TRBV20-1; d_gene: TRBD2; j_gene: TRBJ2-7; abundance: .; CDR3aa: CSAREGTSGDEQYF; CDR3nt: TGCAGTGCGCGGGAAGGGACTAGCGGGGACGAGCAGTACTTC
v_gene: TRBV12-3/TRBV12-4; d_gene: TRBD1; j_gene: TRBJ1-4; abundance: many; CDR3aa: CASSLGDRVGEKLFF; CDR3nt: TGTGCCAGCAGTTTGGGGGACAGGGTTGGAGAAAAACTGTTTTTT
v_gene: TRBV5-1; d_gene: .; j_gene: TRBJ2-1; abundance: .; CDR3aa: CASSLAFTASSYNEQFF; CDR3nt: TGCGCCAGCAGCTTGGCATTTACGGCAAGCTCCTACAATGAGCAGTTCTTC
v_gene: TRBV5-1; d_gene: TRBD1; j_gene: TRBJ2-4; abundance: .; CDR3aa: CASSMGQGGNIQYF; CDR3nt: TGCGCCAGCAGCATGGGACAGGGAGGGAACATTCAGTACTTC
v_gene: TRBV9; d_gene: .; j_gene: TRBJ2-3; abundance: few; CDR3aa: CASSETSLSTDTQYF; CDR3nt: TGTGCCAGCAGCGAAACTAGCTTGAGCACAGATACGCAGTATTTT
v_gene: TRBV29-1; d_gene: TRBD2; j_gene: TRBJ2-1; abundance: few; CDR3aa: CSVVTGTSGHNEQFF; CDR3nt: TGCAGCGTAGTTACCGGGACTAGCGGACACAATGAGCAGTTCTTC
v_gene: TRBV12-3/TRBV12-4; d_gene: .; j_gene: TRBJ2-1; abundance: .; CDR3aa: CASSLAPSGRYNEQFF; CDR3nt: TGTGCCAGCAGTTTAGCGCCCAGCGGGCGCTACAATGAGCAGTTCTTC
v_gene: TRBV20-1; d_gene: .; j_gene: TRBJ1-4; abundance: few; CDR3aa: CSVPNEKLFF; CDR3nt: TGCAGTGTCCCTAATGAAAAACTGTTTTTT
v_gene: TRBV21-1; d_gene: .; j_gene: TRBJ2-4; abundance: few; CDR3aa: CASSNFDLAKNIQYF; CDR3nt: TGTGCCAGCAGCAACTTTGACCTAGCCAAAAACATTCAGTACTTC
v_gene: TRBV20-1; d_gene: .; j_gene: TRBJ2-7; abundance: .; CDR3aa: CSALPRTGRNEQYF; CDR3nt: TGCAGTGCCCTACCCAGGACCGGTAGGAACGAGCAGTACTTC
v_gene: TRBV28; d_gene: TRBD1; j_gene: TRBJ1-2; abundance: .; CDR3aa: CASSSAQGVYGYTF; CDR3nt: TGTGCCAGCAGTTCCGCCCAGGGGGTTTATGGCTACACCTTC
v_gene: TRBV5-1; d_gene: .; j_gene: TRBJ2-5; abundance: many; CDR3aa: CASSLGHSQETQYF; CDR3nt: TGCGCCAGCAGCTTGGGCCACTCCCAAGAGACCCAGTACTTC
v_gene: TRBV10-3; d_gene: TRBD1; j_gene: TRBJ2-7; abundance: few; CDR3aa: CAISDPGQGTSYEQYF; CDR3nt: TGTGCCATCAGTGATCCGGGACAGGGGACCTCCTACGAGCAGTACTTC
v_gene: TRBV7-3; d_gene: .; j_gene: TRBJ2-5; abundance: .; CDR3aa: CASSTEGAQETQYF; CDR3nt: TGTGCCAGCAGCACCGAGGGAGCACAAGAGACCCAGTACTTC
v_gene: TRBV28; d_gene: .; j_gene: TRBJ1-5; abundance: few; CDR3aa: CASSPQTGTGQPQHF; CDR3nt: TGTGCCAGCAGTCCGCAAACAGGGACGGGGCAGCCCCAGCATTTT
v_gene: TRBV5-1; d_gene: TRBD2; j_gene: TRBJ2-2; abundance: few; CDR3aa: CASSLGKGAGELTGELFF; CDR3nt: TGCGCCAGCAGCTTGGGTAAAGGAGCGGGAGAACTCACCGGGGAGCTGTTTTTT
v_gene: TRBV7-6; d_gene: .; j_gene: TRBJ2-1; abundance: .; CDR3aa: CASSFLNGSYNEQFF; CDR3nt: TGTGCCAGCAGCTTTCTTAACGGCTCCTACAATGAGCAGTTCTTC
v_gene: TRBV7-9; d_gene: TRBD2; j_gene: TRBJ2-3; abundance: few; CDR3aa: CASSFFLAGRTDTQYF; CDR3nt: TGTGCCAGCAGCTTTTTCCTAGCGGGACGAACAGATACGCAGTATTTT
v_gene: TRBV11-1; d_gene: .; j_gene: TRBJ2-6; abundance: .; CDR3aa: CASSLGGDLSGANVLTF; CDR3nt: TGTGCCAGCAGCTTAGGGGGTGACCTCTCTGGGGCCAACGTCCTGACTTTC
v_gene: TRBV7-6; d_gene: .; j_gene: TRBJ1-1; abundance: few; CDR3aa: CASSSRWGKNTEAFF; CDR3nt: TGTGCCAGCAGCTCCCGGTGGGGGAAGAACACTGAAGCTTTCTTT
v_gene: TRBV11-2; d_gene: .; j_gene: TRBJ2-1; abundance: few; CDR3aa: CASSSGYPNKTKRMYNEQFF; CDR3nt: TGTGCCAGCAGCTCCGGGTACCCAAATAAAACCAAGAGGATGTACAATGAGCAGTTCTTC
v_gene: TRBV5-1; d_gene: .; j_gene: TRBJ2-5; abundance: few; CDR3aa: CASSLSAGPEETQYF; CDR3nt: TGCGCCAGCAGCTTGTCGGCAGGACCTGAAGAGACCCAGTACTTC
v_gene: TRBV3-1; d_gene: .; j_gene: TRBJ1-3; abundance: .; CDR3aa: CASSATGFTGNTIYF; CDR3nt: TGTGCCAGCAGCGCAACAGGGTTTACTGGAAACACCATATATTTT
v_gene: TRBV5-1; d_gene: TRBD2; j_gene: TRBJ2-7; abundance: many; CDR3aa: CASSSGTSGYEQYF; CDR3nt: TGCGCCAGCAGCTCCGGGACTAGCGGTTACGAGCAGTACTTC
v_gene: TRBV4-1; d_gene: .; j_gene: TRBJ2-7; abundance: few; CDR3aa: CSSSQDSDTEQYF; CDR3nt: TGCTCCAGCAGCCAAGATTCGGACACCGAGCAGTACTTC
v_gene: TRBV12-3/TRBV12-4; d_gene: TRBD2; j_gene: TRBJ2-1; abundance: few; CDR3aa: CASSPGGISYNEQFF; CDR3nt: TGTGCCAGCAGTCCGGGGGGTATATCCTACAATGAGCAGTTCTTC
v_gene: TRBV28; d_gene: TRBD1; j_gene: TRBJ1-4; abundance: .; CDR3aa: CASSLPDRVSDEKLFF; CDR3nt: TGTGCCAGCAGTTTACCAGACAGGGTCTCCGATGAAAAACTGTTTTTT
v_gene: TRBV6-1; d_gene: .; j_gene: TRBJ2-7; abundance: few; CDR3aa: CASSGEWGYEQYF; CDR3nt: TGTGCCAGCAGCGGTGAATGGGGCTACGAGCAGTACTTC
v_gene: TRBV5-1; d_gene: TRBD2; j_gene: TRBJ2-7; abundance: many; CDR3aa: CASSGGTSGKHEQYF; CDR3nt: TGCGCCAGCAGCGGAGGGACTAGCGGGAAACACGAGCAGTACTTC
v_gene: TRBV6-4; d_gene: TRBD2; j_gene: TRBJ2-1; abundance: .; CDR3aa: CASSEEAGGYNEQFF; CDR3nt: TGTGCCAGCAGTGAGGAAGCGGGAGGGTACAATGAGCAGTTCTTC
v_gene: TRBV7-9; d_gene: TRBD1; j_gene: TRBJ2-7; abundance: .; CDR3aa: CASSSRTGGFHEQYF; CDR3nt: TGTGCCAGCAGCTCCCGGACAGGGGGATTTCACGAGCAGTACTTC
v_gene: TRBV20-1; d_gene: TRBD1; j_gene: TRBJ1-2; abundance: few; CDR3aa: CSAKPGGTNYGYTF; CDR3nt: TGCAGTGCTAAGCCAGGGGGGACTAACTATGGCTACACCTTC
v_gene: TRBV20-1; d_gene: TRBD2; j_gene: TRBJ2-1; abundance: .; CDR3aa: CSASGRLGNEQFF; CDR3nt: TGCAGTGCTAGCGGGAGGTTGGGAAATGAGCAGTTCTTC
v_gene: TRBV7-2; d_gene: .; j_gene: TRBJ2-5; abundance: .; CDR3aa: CASSNTTGGETQYF; CDR3nt: TGTGCCAGCAGCAATACGACAGGAGGGGAGACCCAGTACTTC
v_gene: TRBV30; d_gene: .; j_gene: TRBJ2-7; abundance: few; CDR3aa: CAWSSGYYEQYF; CDR3nt: TGTGCCTGGAGTTCAGGTTACTACGAGCAGTACTTC
v_gene: TRBV4-2; d_gene: TRBD2; j_gene: TRBJ2-1; abundance: .; CDR3aa: CASSQGVSGSSYNEQFF; CDR3nt: TGTGCCAGCAGCCAAGGTGTTAGCGGGAGCTCCTACAATGAGCAGTTCTTC
v_gene: TRBV20-1; d_gene: .; j_gene: TRBJ2-5; abundance: .; CDR3aa: CSALDSAPEETQYF; CDR3nt: TGCAGTGCTTTGGACTCCGCACCGGAGGAGACCCAGTACTTC
v_gene: TRBV2; d_gene: TRBD1; j_gene: TRBJ2-3; abundance: .; CDR3aa: CAIDRGSTDTQYF; CDR3nt: TGTGCCATCGACAGGGGAAGCACAGATACGCAGTATTTT
v_gene: TRBV3-1; d_gene: .; j_gene: TRBJ1-2; abundance: many; CDR3aa: CASSQVGSRGYTF; CDR3nt: TGTGCCAGCAGCCAAGTTGGGTCACGTGGCTACACCTTC
v_gene: TRBV5-6; d_gene: .; j_gene: TRBJ2-5; abundance: few; CDR3aa: CASSLSHTGPETQYF; CDR3nt: TGTGCCAGCAGCTTATCCCACACAGGGCCAGAGACCCAGTACTTC
v_gene: TRBV20-1; d_gene: .; j_gene: TRBJ1-5; abundance: .; CDR3aa: CSASLGASNQPQHF; CDR3nt: TGCAGTGCTAGCTTGGGGGCGAGCAATCAGCCCCAGCATTTT
v_gene: TRBV14; d_gene: .; j_gene: TRBJ1-3; abundance: .; CDR3aa: CASSQGGGVGNTIYF; CDR3nt: TGTGCCAGCAGCCAAGGAGGAGGAGTTGGAAACACCATATATTTT
v_gene: TRBV5-1; d_gene: TRBD2; j_gene: TRBJ2-3; abundance: once; CDR3aa: CASRGAGLVTDTQYF; CDR3nt: TGCGCCAGCAGAGGAGCGGGACTGGTCACAGATACGCAGTATTTT
v_gene: TRBV28; d_gene: .; j_gene: TRBJ1-1; abundance: .; CDR3aa: CASSPGLYTEAFF; CDR3nt: TGTGCCAGCAGTCCCGGTCTGTACACTGAAGCTTTCTTT